These 2 T cell receptor beta chains originate from one sample sequenced in a study of blood T cell repertoires in COVID-19. Assay used: immunoSEQ multiplex PCR; TCRdb lists only in-frame clones, some missing. The sample holds 200,000 to 250,000 clones, approximately 86% seen once. The sample was peripheral blood. The receptors shown here come from a woman in her 30s who had recovered from COVID-19.

This clone was detected once. The rearrangement uses TRBV5-6 and TRBJ2-3; 15 nucleotides match TRBD2. Germline CDR1 reads SGHDT; CDR2 reads YYEEEE. CDR3 length equals 19 residues. V shed 5 bases and J 2 bases; nucleotides not matched to a gene: 12. CDR3 nucleotides: TGTGCCAGCAGGATCCGGACTAGCGGGGGGGCCATCTTCACAGATACGCAGTATTTT. This encodes CASRIRTSGGAIFTDTQYF.

The rearrangement joins TRBV4-1 to TRBJ2-7; D possibly corresponds to TRBD2 (5 bases). Germline V gives CDR1 MGHRA, CDR2 YSYEKL. The CDR3 length is 16 residues. Trimming shortened V by 7 bases and J by 0 bases, and 19 bases separated the two germline ends. The CDR3 protein is CASKYREGGSSYEQYF. CDR3 DNA sequence: TGCGCCAGCAAATACCGCGAAGGAGGAAGCTCCTACGAGCAGTACTTC.